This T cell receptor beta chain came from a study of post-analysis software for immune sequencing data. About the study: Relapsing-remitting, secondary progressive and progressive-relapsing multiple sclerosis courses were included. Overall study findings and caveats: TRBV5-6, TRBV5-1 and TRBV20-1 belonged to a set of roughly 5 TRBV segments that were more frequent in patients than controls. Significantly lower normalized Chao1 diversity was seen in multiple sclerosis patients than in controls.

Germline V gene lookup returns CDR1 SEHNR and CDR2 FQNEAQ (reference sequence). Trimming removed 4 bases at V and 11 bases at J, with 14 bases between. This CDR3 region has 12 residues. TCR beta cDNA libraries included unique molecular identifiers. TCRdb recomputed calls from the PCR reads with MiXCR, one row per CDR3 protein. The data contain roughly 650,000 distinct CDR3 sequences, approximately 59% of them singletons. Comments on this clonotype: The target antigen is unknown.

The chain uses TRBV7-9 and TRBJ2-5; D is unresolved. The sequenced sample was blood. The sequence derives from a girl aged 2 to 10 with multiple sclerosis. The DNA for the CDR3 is TGTGCCAGCAGCTCATTAGCAACGGAGCAGTACTTC. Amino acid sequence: CASSSLATEQYF.